One TCR beta chain is described in this entry. The data are from a study of blood T cell repertoires in COVID-19. Study as a whole: Collection of acute and convalescent COVID-19 samples took place in the United States, Italy and Spain. The cDNA or gDNA used as material had been derived from T cells, B-cell-depleted T cells, or PBMCs.

Authors' analysis steps: Amplification with reference gene primers provided the estimates of nucleated cell counts. Sequencing was performed with immunoSEQ multiplex PCR; in TCRdb, only in-frame clones are kept and a portion is missing. V and J calls and clone size are given by that table; D and trimming were obtained from the DNA. The repertoire holds 150,000 to 190,000 clones, with approximately 92% as singletons. Germline V lookup: CDR1 SGHNT, CDR2 YYREEE (reference sequence). Trimming removed 4 bases from V and 1 base from J, with 16 bases in between. CDR3 length equals 16 residues. The sequence was collected from a woman aged 40 to 50 with acute or convalescent COVID-19. This chain joins TRBV5-4 and TRBJ2-3, with TRBD2 as a possible D gene (6 bases). Sequencing was done on a sample of peripheral blood. CDR3 amino acids: CASSPSGDSRTDTQYF. The CDR3 DNA follows: TGTGCCAGCAGCCCCTCGGGAGACAGCCGCACAGATACGCAGTATTTT.